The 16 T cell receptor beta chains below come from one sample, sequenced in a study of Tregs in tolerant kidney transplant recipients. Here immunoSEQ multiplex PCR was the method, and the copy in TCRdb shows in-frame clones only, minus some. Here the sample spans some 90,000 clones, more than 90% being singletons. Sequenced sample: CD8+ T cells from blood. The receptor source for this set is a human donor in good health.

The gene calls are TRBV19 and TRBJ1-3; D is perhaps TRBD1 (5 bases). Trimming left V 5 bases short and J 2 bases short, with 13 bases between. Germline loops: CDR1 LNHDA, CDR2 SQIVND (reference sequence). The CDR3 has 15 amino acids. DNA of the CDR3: TGTGCCAGTAGTGGGGACGGGGACGCTGGAAACACCATATATTTT. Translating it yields CASSGDGDAGNTIYF.

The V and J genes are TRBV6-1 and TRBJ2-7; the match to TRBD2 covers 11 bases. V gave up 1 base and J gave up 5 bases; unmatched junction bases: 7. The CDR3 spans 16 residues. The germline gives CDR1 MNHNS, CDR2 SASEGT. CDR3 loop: CASSEGVAGGPNEQYF. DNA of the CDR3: TGTGCCAGCAGTGAAGGTGTAGCGGGAGGGCCCAACGAGCAGTACTTC.

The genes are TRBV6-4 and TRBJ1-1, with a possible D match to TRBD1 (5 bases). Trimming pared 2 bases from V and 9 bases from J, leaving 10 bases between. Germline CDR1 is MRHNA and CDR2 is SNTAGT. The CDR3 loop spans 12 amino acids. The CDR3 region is CASSDGGFKAFF. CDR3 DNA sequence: TGTGCCAGCAGTGACGGGGGTTTTAAAGCTTTCTTT.

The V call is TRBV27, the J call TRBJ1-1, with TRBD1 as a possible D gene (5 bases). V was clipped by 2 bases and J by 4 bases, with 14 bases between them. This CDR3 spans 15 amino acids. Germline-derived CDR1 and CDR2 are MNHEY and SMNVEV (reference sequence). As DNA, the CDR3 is TGTGCCAGCAGTTTACTGCAGGGTACGGGCACTGAAGCTTTCTTT. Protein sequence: CASSLLQGTGTEAFF.

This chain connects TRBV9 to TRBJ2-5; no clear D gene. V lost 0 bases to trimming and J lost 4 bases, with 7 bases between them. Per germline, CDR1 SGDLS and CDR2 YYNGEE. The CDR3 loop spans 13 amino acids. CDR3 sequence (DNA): TGTGCCAGCAGCGTAGATCCATTAGAGACCCAGTACTTC. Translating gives CASSVDPLETQYF.

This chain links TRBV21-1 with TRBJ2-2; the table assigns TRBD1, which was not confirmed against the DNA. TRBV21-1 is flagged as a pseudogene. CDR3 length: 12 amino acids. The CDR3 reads CVSEQKDGELFF. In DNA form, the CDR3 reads TGTGTATCCGAACAGAAGGACGGGGAGCTGTTTTTT.

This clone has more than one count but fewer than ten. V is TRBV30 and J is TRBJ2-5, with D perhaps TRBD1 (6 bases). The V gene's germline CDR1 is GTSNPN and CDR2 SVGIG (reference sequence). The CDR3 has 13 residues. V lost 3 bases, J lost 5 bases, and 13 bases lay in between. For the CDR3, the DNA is TGTGCCTGGAGGGCAGGGGCGTGGGAGACCCAGTACTTC. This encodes CAWRAGAWETQYF.

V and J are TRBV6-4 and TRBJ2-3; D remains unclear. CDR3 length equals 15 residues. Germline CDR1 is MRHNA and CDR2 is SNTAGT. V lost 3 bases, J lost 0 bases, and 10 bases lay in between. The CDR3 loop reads CASSEGGTSTDTQYF. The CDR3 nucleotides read TGTGCCAGCAGTGAGGGCGGAACTAGCACAGATACGCAGTATTTT.

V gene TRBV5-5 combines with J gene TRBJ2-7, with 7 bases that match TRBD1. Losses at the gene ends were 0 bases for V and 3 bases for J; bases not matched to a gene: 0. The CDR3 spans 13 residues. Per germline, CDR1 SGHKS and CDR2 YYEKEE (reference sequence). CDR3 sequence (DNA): TGTGCCAGCAGCTTGGACAGGGGCTACGAGCAGTACTTC. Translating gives CASSLDRGYEQYF.

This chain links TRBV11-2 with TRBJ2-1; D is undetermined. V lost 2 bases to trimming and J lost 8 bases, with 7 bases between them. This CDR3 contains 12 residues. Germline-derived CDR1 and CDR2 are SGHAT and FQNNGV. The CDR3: CASSLLVDEQFF. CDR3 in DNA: TGTGCCAGCAGCTTACTAGTCGATGAGCAGTTCTTC.

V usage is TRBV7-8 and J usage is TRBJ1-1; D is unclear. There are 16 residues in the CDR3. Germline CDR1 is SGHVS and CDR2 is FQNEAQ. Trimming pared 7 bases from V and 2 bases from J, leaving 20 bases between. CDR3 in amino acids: CASTTSFQPTNTEAFF. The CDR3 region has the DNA TGTGCCAGCACCACCTCCTTCCAGCCGACTAACACTGAAGCTTTCTTT.

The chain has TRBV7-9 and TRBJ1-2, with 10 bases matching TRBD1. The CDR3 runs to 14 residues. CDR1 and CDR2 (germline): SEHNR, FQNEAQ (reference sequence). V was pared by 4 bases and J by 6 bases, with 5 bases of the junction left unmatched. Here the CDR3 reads CASSYKTGGDGYTF. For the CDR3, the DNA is TGTGCCAGCAGCTACAAGACAGGGGGCGATGGCTACACCTTC.

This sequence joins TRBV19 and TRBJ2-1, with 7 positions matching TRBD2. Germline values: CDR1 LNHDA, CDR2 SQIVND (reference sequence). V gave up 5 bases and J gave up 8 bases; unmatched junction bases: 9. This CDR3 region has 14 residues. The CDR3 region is CASSWGGQPDEQFF. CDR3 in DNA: TGTGCCAGTAGTTGGGGGGGTCAACCCGATGAGCAGTTCTTC.

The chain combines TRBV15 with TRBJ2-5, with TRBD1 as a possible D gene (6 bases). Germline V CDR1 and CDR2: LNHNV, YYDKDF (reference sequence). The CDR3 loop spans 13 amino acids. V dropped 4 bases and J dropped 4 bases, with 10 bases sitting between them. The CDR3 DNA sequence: TGTGCCACCAGCACCCAAGGGGGAGAGACCCAGTACTTC. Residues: CATSTQGGETQYF.

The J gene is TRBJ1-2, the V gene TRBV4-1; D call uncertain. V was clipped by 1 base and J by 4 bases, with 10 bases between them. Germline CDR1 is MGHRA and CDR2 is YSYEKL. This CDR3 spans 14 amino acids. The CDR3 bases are TGCGCCAGCAGCCAAGTTACGACGGGCTATGGCTACACCTTC. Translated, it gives CASSQVTTGYGYTF.

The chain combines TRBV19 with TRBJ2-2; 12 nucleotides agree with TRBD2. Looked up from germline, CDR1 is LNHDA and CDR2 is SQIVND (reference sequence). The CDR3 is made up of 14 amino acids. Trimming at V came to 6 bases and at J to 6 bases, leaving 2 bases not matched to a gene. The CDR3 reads CASSRLAGAGELFF. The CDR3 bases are TGTGCCAGTAGCAGACTAGCGGGGGCCGGGGAGCTGTTTTTT. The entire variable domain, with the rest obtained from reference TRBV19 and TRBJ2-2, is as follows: DGGITQSPKYLFRKEGQNVTLSCEQNLNHDAMYWYRQDPGQGLRLIYYSQIVNDFQKGDIAEGYSVSREKKESFPLTVTSAQKNPTAFYLCASSRLAGAGELFFGEGSRLTVL.